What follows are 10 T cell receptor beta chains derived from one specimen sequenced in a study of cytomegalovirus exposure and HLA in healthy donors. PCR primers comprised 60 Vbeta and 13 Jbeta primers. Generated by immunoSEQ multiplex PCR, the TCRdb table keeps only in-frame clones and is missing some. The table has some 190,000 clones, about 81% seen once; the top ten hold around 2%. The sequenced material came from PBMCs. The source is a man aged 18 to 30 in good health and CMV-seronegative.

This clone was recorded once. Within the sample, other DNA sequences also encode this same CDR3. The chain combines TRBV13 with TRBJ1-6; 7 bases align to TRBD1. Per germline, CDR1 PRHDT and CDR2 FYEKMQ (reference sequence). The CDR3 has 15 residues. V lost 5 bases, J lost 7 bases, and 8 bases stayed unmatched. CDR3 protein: CASSHSQGYNSPLHF. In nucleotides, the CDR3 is TGTGCCAGCAGCCACTCACAGGGGTACAATTCACCCCTCCACTTT.

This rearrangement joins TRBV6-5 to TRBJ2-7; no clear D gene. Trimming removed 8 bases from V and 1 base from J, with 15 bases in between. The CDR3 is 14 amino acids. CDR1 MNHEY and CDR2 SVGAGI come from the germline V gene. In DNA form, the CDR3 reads TGTGCCAGCCGCAGCGTTTTTTTATCCTACGAGCAGTACTTC. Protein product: CASRSVFLSYEQYF.

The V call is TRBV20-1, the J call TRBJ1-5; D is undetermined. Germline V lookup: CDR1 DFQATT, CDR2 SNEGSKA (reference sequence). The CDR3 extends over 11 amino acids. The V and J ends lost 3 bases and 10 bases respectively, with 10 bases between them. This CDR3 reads CSARSHGPQHF. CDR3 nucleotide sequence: TGCAGTGCTAGGTCGCATGGCCCCCAGCATTTT.

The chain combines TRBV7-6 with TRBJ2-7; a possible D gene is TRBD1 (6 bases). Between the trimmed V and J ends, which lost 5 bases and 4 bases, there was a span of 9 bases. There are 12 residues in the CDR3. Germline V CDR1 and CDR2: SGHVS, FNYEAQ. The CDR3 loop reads CASSADRYEQYF. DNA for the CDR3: TGTGCCAGCAGCGCTGACAGGTACGAGCAGTACTTC. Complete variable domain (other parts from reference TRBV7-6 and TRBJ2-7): GAGVSQSPRYKVTKRGQDVALRCDPISGHVSLYWYRQALGQGPEFLTYFNYEAQQDKSGLPNDRFSAERPEGSISTLTIQRTEQRDSAMYRCASSADRYEQYFGPGTRLTVT.

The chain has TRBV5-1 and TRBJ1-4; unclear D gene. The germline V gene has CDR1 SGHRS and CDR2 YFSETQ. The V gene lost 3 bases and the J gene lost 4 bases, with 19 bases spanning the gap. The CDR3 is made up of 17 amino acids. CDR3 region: CASSSAGRTGGNEKLFF. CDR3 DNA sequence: TGCGCCAGCAGCTCCGCTGGACGGACTGGAGGTAATGAAAAACTGTTTTTT.

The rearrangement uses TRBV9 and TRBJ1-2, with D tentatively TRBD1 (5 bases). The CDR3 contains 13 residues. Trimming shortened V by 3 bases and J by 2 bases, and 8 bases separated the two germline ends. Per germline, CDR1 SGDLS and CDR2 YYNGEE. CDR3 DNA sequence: TGTGCCAGCAGCGCCCAGGGAAACTATGGCTACACCTTC. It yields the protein CASSAQGNYGYTF.

The CDR3, as DNA: TGTGCCAGCAGTGAAACCGGGACAGGGAACTACGAGCAGTACTTC. Protein product: CASSETGTGNYEQYF. V and J are TRBV25-1 and TRBJ2-7; TRBD1 matches at 9 bases. V was pared by 2 bases and J by 3 bases, with 5 bases of the junction left unmatched. Germline V gene sequence: CDR1 MGHDK, CDR2 SYGVNS. This CDR3 region has 15 residues.

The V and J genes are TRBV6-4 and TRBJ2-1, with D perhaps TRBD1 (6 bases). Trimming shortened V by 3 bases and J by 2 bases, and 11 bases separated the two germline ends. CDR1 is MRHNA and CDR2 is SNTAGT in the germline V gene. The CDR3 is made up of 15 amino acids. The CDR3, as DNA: TGTGCCAGCAGTGAAGGGGGATACCCCTACAATGAGCAGTTCTTC. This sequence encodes CASSEGGYPYNEQFF.

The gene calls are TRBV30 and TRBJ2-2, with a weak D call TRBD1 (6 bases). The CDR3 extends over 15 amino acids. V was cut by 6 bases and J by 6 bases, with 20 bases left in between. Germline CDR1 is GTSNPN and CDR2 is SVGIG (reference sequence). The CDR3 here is CACVRRGLRAGELFF. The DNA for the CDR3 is TGTGCCTGCGTGAGAAGGGGGTTGCGTGCCGGGGAGCTGTTTTTT. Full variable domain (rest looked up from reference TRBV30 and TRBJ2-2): SQTIHQWPATLVQPVGSPLSLECTVEGTSNPNLYWYRQAAGRGLQLLFYSVGIGQISSEVPQNLSASRPQDRQFILSSKKLLLSDSGFYLCACVRRGLRAGELFFGEGSRLTVL.

Here the CDR3 DNA reads TGTGCCAGCAGCTTCGGAACGGGGTCCTACGAGCAGTACTTC. Amino acids: CASSFGTGSYEQYF. V is TRBV11-2 and J is TRBJ2-7, with D maybe TRBD2 (5 bases). Trimming cost V 3 bases and J 1 base, with 10 bases left between them. The CDR3 runs to 14 residues. The germline CDR1 and CDR2 sequences are SGHAT and FQNNGV. Full variable domain (outside the CDR3, taken from reference TRBV11-2 and TRBJ2-7): EAGVAQSPRYKIIEKRQSVAFWCNPISGHATLYWYQQILGQGPKLLIQFQNNGVVDDSQLPKDRFSAERLKGVDSTLKIQPAKLEDSAVYLCASSFGTGSYEQYFGPGTRLTVT.